This TCR beta chain was captured by sequencing in a study of Graves' ophthalmopathy and Graves' hyperthyroidism. Study details: Peripheral blood was gathered at first diagnosis, ahead of any treatment whatsoever. Study-wide points: Using 13 signatures, a model distinguished ophthalmopathy from stable hyperthyroidism, reaching around 86% sensitivity and 81.08% specificity. A majority of expanded thyroid clonotypes exceeding 0.001 frequency were likewise present in blood.

This clonotype was seen repeatedly, ten times or more. Its antigen is not known. RNA transcripts yielded amplified TCR beta CDR3 regions. RT-PCR with HTBI primers came first, then second-round multiplex PCR. TCRdb called the multiplex PCR reads again in MiXCR, with one record for every CDR3 protein. The sample has 300,000 to 350,000 distinct CDR3 sequences, 15% to 20% seen once; the top ten hold 9% to 15%. Germline V gives CDR1 SEHNR, CDR2 FQNEAQ (reference sequence). V shed 3 bases and J shed 4 bases, with 9 bases lying between them. This CDR3 spans 13 amino acids. A roughly 10 ml volume of fresh peripheral blood provided the PBMCs.

The sequenced material came from peripheral blood. This TCR derives from an adult man with Graves' ophthalmopathy. The V call is TRBV7-9, the J call TRBJ1-1; D unclear. CDR3 sequence: CASSFGLSTEAFF. The CDR3 nucleotides read TGTGCCAGCAGCTTTGGGTTGTCCACTGAAGCTTTCTTT.